The T cell receptor (beta chain) described here comes from a study of cytomegalovirus exposure and HLA in healthy donors. Study as a whole: HLA-typed donors were the source of about 85 million unique TCRs, which an early data release held.

Study-wide points: Per a prior analysis, the majority of TCR beta V segments were productive roughly 87% or roughly 30% of the time. The study assumed roughly uniform donor sequencing depth for presence/absence analyses.

This clone was counted once. Its antigen is as yet unknown. One junction end disagrees with the germline gene, perhaps due to a read error. The V gene's germline CDR1 is SNHLY and CDR2 FYNNEI. The CDR3 runs to 15 residues. The study ran its PCR with 60 Vbeta and 13 Jbeta primers. The method was immunoSEQ multiplex PCR; TCRdb's version includes in-frame clones alone and lacks a portion of them. The profile covers more than 80,000 clones, with about 79% appearing a single time and 5% to 7% taken by the ten largest. The chain employs TRBV2 and TRBJ1-2; TRBD1 aligns across 7 bases. Sequencing was performed on PBMCs. This clonotype was obtained from a man aged 18 to 29 in good health and CMV-seropositive. CDR3 in amino acids: CASSEFGQLTGSVAF. The CDR3 nucleotides read TGTGCCAGCAGTGAATTTGGACAATTGACAGGGTCCGTGGCCTTC.